These 15 T cell receptor beta chains originate from one sample sequenced in a study of breast tumors, draining lymph nodes, adjacent tissues. Using its own MiXCR run on the multiplex PCR reads, TCRdb lists one record per CDR3 protein. In the table there are 20,000 to 25,000 distinct CDR3 sequences, 25% to 35% of which are singletons. The sample taken for sequencing was breast tumor tissue. All receptors derive from a female donor with breast cancer. Some clones in this sample may be carry-over from other donors' samples.

In the case of this clonotype: This may be a read error: a much more frequent sequence differs by one nucleotide. The chain links TRBV27 to TRBJ2-2; TRBD2 might be the D (5 bases). Germline values: CDR1 MNHEY, CDR2 SMNVEV (reference sequence). The CDR3 extends over 15 amino acids. This CDR3 is CAGSLERPGGGELFF. In DNA form, the CDR3 reads TGTGCCGGCAGTTTAGAAAGACCCGGAGGCGGGGAGCTGTTTTTT.

In its sample, this clonotype was seen many times. The rearrangement joins TRBV20-1 to TRBJ1-1; 10 bases line up with TRBD1. Germline CDR1 is DFQATT and CDR2 is SNEGSKA (reference sequence). Trimming took 1 base from V and 4 from J; bases not matched to a gene: 9. This CDR3 has 16 residues. CDR3 nucleotides: TGCAGTGCTAGAGTCCCCGACAGGGGGCTAAGCACTGAAGCTTTCTTT. This sequence encodes CSARVPDRGLSTEAFF.

Concerning this clonotype: A junction boundary mismatches the germline segment, possibly from a read error. This chain connects TRBV11-1 to TRBJ1-6; TRBD1 aligns across 9 bases. Germline V lookup: CDR1 SGHAT, CDR2 FQDESV (reference sequence). The CDR3 is 14 amino acids. The chain's CDR3 is CASSPTGGTSPLHF. Written as DNA, the CDR3 is TGTGCCAGCAGCCCGACAGGGGGAACTTCACCACTCCACTTT.

J is TRBJ2-2 and V is TRBV28, with D unresolved. Germline V lookup: CDR1 MDHEN, CDR2 SYDVKM. V shed 3 bases and J shed 6 bases, with 8 bases lying between them. The CDR3 totals 13 residues. CDR3 in DNA: TGTGCCAGCAGTTTGGCTGTTGCCGGGGAGCTGTTTTTT. It codes for CASSLAVAGELFF.

This clonotype was detected ten times or more. The rearrangement links TRBV15 to TRBJ2-7; D possibly corresponds to TRBD1 (5 bases). The CDR3 length is 15 residues. In germline, CDR1 is LNHNV, CDR2 YYDKDF (reference sequence). V was cut by 1 base and J by 2 bases, with 12 bases left in between. The CDR3 protein is CATSRGPGSTYEQYF. The CDR3 bases are TGTGCCACCAGCAGAGGTCCAGGGTCAACCTACGAGCAGTACTTC.

This clonotype is termed medium-sized (0.01 to 0.1%). This sequence joins TRBV18 and TRBJ1-4, with a weak D call TRBD1 (6 bases). V lost 2 bases to trimming and J lost 4 bases, with 11 bases between them. Germline V gives CDR1 KGHSH, CDR2 LQKENI. The CDR3 runs 15 residues. CDR3 sequence (DNA): TGTGCCAGCTCACCAAGGACAGCCTTTAATGAAAAACTGTTTTTT. It encodes CASSPRTAFNEKLFF.

This clonotype was observed many times. The chain employs TRBV20-1 and TRBJ2-1; TRBD2 matches 7 bases. The V segment lost 2 bases and the J segment 5 bases; nucleotides outside the gene matches: 0. From germline, CDR1 is DFQATT and CDR2 SNEGSKA (reference sequence). This CDR3 spans 12 amino acids. The CDR3 sequence: CSARLADNEQFF. As DNA, the CDR3 is TGCAGTGCTAGACTAGCGGACAATGAGCAGTTCTTC.

The sample holds many counts of this clonotype. This chain joins TRBV20-1 and TRBJ1-2; TRBD1 is a possible D gene (5 bases). Germline CDR1 DFQATT, CDR2 SNEGSKA (reference sequence). Trimming took off 5 bases at V and 4 bases at J, with 20 bases between the two ends. This CDR3 comprises 15 residues. The CDR3 protein is CSAPLGVYISYGYTF. The CDR3 bases are TGCAGTGCTCCATTGGGGGTTTATATAAGCTATGGCTACACCTTC.

The rearrangement links TRBV2 to TRBJ1-3, with no clear D. The CDR3 length is 16 residues. CDR1 and CDR2 (germline): SNHLY, FYNNEI. V was pared by 4 bases and J by 4 bases, with 17 bases between. The CDR3 coding sequence is TGTGCCAGCAGTGTTCGTACACAATTATCGGGAAACACCATATATTTT. Translation gives CASSVRTQLSGNTIYF.

This clonotype is medium-sized by share. The rearrangement links TRBV4-1 to TRBJ2-1, with 7 positions matching TRBD2. CDR1 MGHRA and CDR2 YSYEKL come from the germline V gene. CDR3 size: 18 residues. With V trimmed by 0 bases and J by 2 bases, 10 bases remained unmatched. The CDR3 bases are TGCGCCAGCAGCCAAGACCAAACGGGGGAGGGCCCCTACAATGAGCAGTTCTTC. Its protein is CASSQDQTGEGPYNEQFF.

In its sample, this clonotype was seen many times. The rearrangement uses TRBV6-7 and TRBJ1-2; the D gene is possibly TRBD1 (6 bases). TRBV6-7 has ORF status, its function being uncertain. The CDR3 length is 16 residues. Trimming took off 6 bases at V and 0 bases at J, with 17 bases between the two ends. Written as DNA, the CDR3 is TGTGCCAGCAGGTACCCTTGGGGGGACACTAACTATGGCTACACCTTC. Its protein product is CASRYPWGDTNYGYTF.

The table lists this clonotype with many counts. The rearrangement uses TRBV7-2 and TRBJ2-1; TRBD2 matches 10 bases. V gave up 2 bases and J gave up 9 bases; unmatched junction bases: 7. In germline, CDR1 is SGHTA, CDR2 FQGNSA. The CDR3 consists of 15 residues. The CDR3, as DNA: TGTGCCAGCAGCTTACAGTCCAGCGGGAGGGGTGAGCAGTTCTTC. Translation: CASSLQSSGRGEQFF.

The chain links TRBV30 to TRBJ2-1; 8 bases map to TRBD2. V lost 1 base, J lost 3 bases, and 5 bases stayed unmatched. In germline, CDR1 is GTSNPN, CDR2 SVGIG (reference sequence). This CDR3 is built from 15 residues. The CDR3 nucleotides are TGTGCCTGGAGTGAATTAGCGGGAAGCTACAATGAGCAGTTCTTC. Its protein product is CAWSELAGSYNEQFF. Combining the CDR3 with reference TRBV30 and TRBJ2-1 gives the whole variable domain SQTIHQWPATLVQPVGSPLSLECTVEGTSNPNLYWYRQAAGRGLQLLFYSVGIGQISSEVPQNLSASRPQDRQFILSSKKLLLSDSGFYLCAWSELAGSYNEQFFGPGTRLTVL.

This clonotype was observed many times. The rearrangement joins TRBV7-2 to TRBJ2-7; D is undetermined. In germline, CDR1 is SGHTA, CDR2 FQGNSA. V was clipped by 2 bases and J by 1 base, with 9 bases between them. CDR3 length: 14 amino acids. DNA of the CDR3: TGTGCCAGCAGCTTATTGACCCATTCCTACGAGCAGTACTTC. Its translation: CASSLLTHSYEQYF.

This clonotype was seen repeatedly, ten times or more. The chain uses TRBV11-3 and TRBJ2-3; 8 bases agree with TRBD1. With 5 bases clipped from V and 5 bases from J, the junction kept 9 bases outside the gene matches. The CDR3 length is 15 residues. Per germline, CDR1 SGHNT and CDR2 YENEEA. The CDR3 DNA is TGTGCCAGCAGCATACCCGGGACAGGAGGAGATACGCAGTATTTT. Protein product: CASSIPGTGGDTQYF.